Following are 22 T cell receptor beta chains from one sample sequenced in a study of T cell responses to AZD1222 COVID-19 vaccine. Clones were sequenced by immunoSEQ multiplex PCR, and TCRdb holds only the in-frame ones, with some missing. The sample records about 90,000 clones, under 95% being singletons. The material sequenced was peripheral blood, taken on day 0 of MenACWY control vaccination. Every receptor here comes from an adult in good health.

This chain joins TRBV6-6 and TRBJ1-5; D unclear. V lost 7 bases and J lost 0, with 13 bases in between. CDR3 length: 15 residues. CDR1 and CDR2 (germline): MNHNY, SVGAGI (reference sequence). CDR3 region: CASIPRRDSNQPQHF. CDR3 nucleotide sequence: TGTGCCAGCATCCCCCGGAGAGATAGCAATCAGCCCCAGCATTTT.

The gene calls are TRBV5-1 and TRBJ1-4; D is ambiguous. CDR3 length: 14 amino acids. Germline V gives CDR1 SGHRS, CDR2 YFSETQ. V lost 5 bases and J 6 bases, leaving 14 bases between the germline ends. The CDR3 DNA sequence: TGCGCCAGCAGGGAAACCCCTTCGCATGAAAAACTGTTTTTT. Protein sequence: CASRETPSHEKLFF. Full variable domain (missing parts from reference TRBV5-1 and TRBJ1-4): KAGVTQTPRYLIKTRGQQVTLSCSPISGHRSVSWYQQTPGQGLQFLFEYFSETQRNKGNFPGRFSGRQFSNSRSEMNVSTLELGDSALYLCASRETPSHEKLFFGSGTQLSVL.

The rearrangement links TRBV6-5 to TRBJ1-6; D perhaps matches TRBD1 (6 bases). V dropped 4 bases and J dropped 14 bases, with 12 bases sitting between them. The CDR3 length is 12 residues. CDR1 is MNHEY and CDR2 is SVGAGI in the germline V gene. CDR3 sequence: CASSWDTRALHF. In DNA, the CDR3 is TGTGCCAGCAGTTGGGACACCCGGGCCCTCCACTTT.

The chain carries TRBV6-5 and TRBJ2-3, with D possibly called TRBD1 or TRBD2 (5 bases each). Looked up from germline, CDR1 is MNHEY and CDR2 is SVGAGI. The germline V and J ends were trimmed by 0 bases and 6 bases, with 13 bases remaining between them. The CDR3 has 15 residues. CDR3 protein: CASSYSRDGYDTQYF. DNA of the CDR3: TGTGCCAGCAGTTACTCTAGGGACGGTTATGATACGCAGTATTTT.

As concerns this clone: The junction departs from the called germline gene at one end, perhaps through a read error. The chain uses TRBV7-9 and TRBJ1-1; 9 nucleotides align to TRBD1. The germline V gene has CDR1 SEHNR and CDR2 FQNEAQ (reference sequence). CDR3 length: 14 residues. CDR3 DNA sequence: TGTGCCAGCACCTTAACAGGGGGCGTCACTGAAGCTTTCTTT. Amino acids: CASTLTGGVTEAFF.

The chain is built from TRBV11-2 and TRBJ1-1, with D unresolved. Trimming removed 5 bases at V and 4 bases at J, with 11 bases between. The CDR3 is 13 amino acids. The germline V gene has CDR1 SGHAT and CDR2 FQNNGV. The CDR3 spells CASSPAGVTEAFF. The CDR3 DNA is TGTGCCAGCAGCCCCGCCGGCGTCACTGAAGCTTTCTTT.

This clone showed up just once. The rearrangement joins TRBV7-3 to TRBJ1-1; D remains ambiguous. V gave up 5 bases and J gave up 0 bases, with 7 bases separating them. Germline CDR1 reads SGHTA; CDR2 reads FQGTGA. This CDR3 is built from 13 residues. CDR3 in DNA: TGTGCCAGCAGCCGTCTTCTGAACACTGAAGCTTTCTTT. This encodes CASSRLLNTEAFF.

The gene calls are TRBV7-9 and TRBJ2-3; tentatively, D is TRBD1 (8 bases). Germline CDR1 and CDR2: SEHNR and FQNEAQ (reference sequence). V lost 8 bases to trimming and J lost 4 bases, with 25 bases between them. This CDR3 is built from 17 residues. Here the CDR3 reads CASRPSRGREYSDTQYF. The CDR3 bases are TGTGCCAGCCGACCCAGCAGGGGGCGGGAGTATTCAGATACGCAGTATTTT.

The chain couples TRBV5-6 to TRBJ1-2; 9 bases agree with TRBD1. Germline V gene data show CDR1 as SGHDT and CDR2 as YYEEEE. The trim removed 6 bases at V and 4 bases at J, leaving 7 bases unmatched. This CDR3 is built from 14 residues. CDR3 loop: CASTRDRESYGYTF. The CDR3 DNA sequence: TGTGCCAGCACCCGGGACAGGGAAAGCTATGGCTACACCTTC.

The CDR3 region has the DNA TGTGCCAGCAGCTTAGCGGGTAGCGGGAGGGCCCTATCCTACAATGAGCAGTTCTTC. Amino acids: CASSLAGSGRALSYNEQFF. V usage is TRBV7-2 and J usage is TRBJ2-1; 11 nucleotides align to TRBD2. The CDR3 extends over 19 amino acids. V dropped 0 bases and J dropped 1; count of bases not matched to a gene: 8. The germline gives CDR1 SGHTA, CDR2 FQGNSA.

This clone was observed a single time. The V call is TRBV5-1, the J call TRBJ2-2; 9 nucleotides align to TRBD1. V trimming: 0 bases; J trimming: 6 bases; junction bases outside the gene matches: 6. There are 16 residues in the CDR3. Germline V gene data show CDR1 as SGHRS and CDR2 as YFSETQ. CDR3 bases: TGCGCCAGCAGCTTGGCGGGACAGGGTCAGGCCGGGGAGCTGTTTTTT. Translation gives CASSLAGQGQAGELFF.

The gene calls are TRBV13 and TRBJ2-1; D not certain. V was pared by 0 bases and J by 4 bases, with 13 bases between. The CDR3 covers 16 residues. CDR1 is PRHDT and CDR2 is FYEKMQ in the germline V gene (reference sequence). As DNA, the CDR3 is TGTGCCAGCAGCTTAGGGGTTTCTACGATGTACAATGAGCAGTTCTTC. As protein: CASSLGVSTMYNEQFF. The full variable domain, its missing parts supplied by reference TRBV13 and TRBJ2-1, is AAGVIQSPRHLIKEKRETATLKCYPIPRHDTVYWYQQGPGQDPQFLISFYEKMQSDKGSIPDRFSAQQFSDYHSELNMSSLELGDSALYFCASSLGVSTMYNEQFFGPGTRLTVL.

The J gene is TRBJ1-2, the V gene TRBV21-1. TRBV21-1 is classified as a pseudogene. CDR3 size: 12 residues. The chain's CDR3 is CASSSGTGGYTF. The CDR3 DNA reads as TGTGCCAGCAGCTCCGGGACCGGTGGCTACACCTTC.

The rearrangement joins TRBV28 to TRBJ1-5; D is unresolved. This CDR3 has 12 amino acids. The germline V gene has CDR1 MDHEN and CDR2 SYDVKM. Trimming pared 2 bases from V and 8 bases from J, leaving 7 bases between. This chain's CDR3 is CASSLGTEPQHF. CDR3 sequence (DNA): TGTGCCAGCAGTTTAGGTACAGAGCCCCAGCATTTT.

This clone showed up just a few times. V usage is TRBV5-1 and J usage is TRBJ2-7, with D maybe TRBD1 (6 bases). Germline assignment: CDR1 SGHRS and CDR2 YFSETQ. CDR3 length equals 14 residues. V lost 4 bases and J 5 bases, leaving 16 bases between the germline ends. CDR3 sequence: CASSQGQAEDEQYF. The CDR3 region has the DNA TGCGCCAGCAGCCAGGGACAAGCCGAAGACGAGCAGTACTTC.

The chain carries TRBV4-1 and TRBJ2-2; D is uncertain. Per germline, CDR1 MGHRA and CDR2 YSYEKL. This CDR3 spans 17 amino acids. V lost 0 bases, J lost 2 bases, and 13 bases lay in between. This chain's CDR3 is CASSQEQSPYNTGELFF. The CDR3 DNA sequence: TGCGCCAGCAGCCAAGAGCAGTCACCCTATAACACCGGGGAGCTGTTTTTT.

The chain joins TRBV12-3 or TRBV12-4 to TRBJ1-1; D is unresolved. The CDR3 has 13 residues. Trimming removed 7 bases at V and 2 bases at J, with 11 bases between. The DNA for the CDR3 is TGTGCCAGCATCTCTTCGAGAAACACTGAAGCTTTCTTT. Its protein product is CASISSRNTEAFF.

The chain has TRBV24-1 and TRBJ2-1; 7 bases align to TRBD2. V lost 0 bases, J lost 0 bases, and 4 bases stayed unmatched. The CDR3 is 17 amino acids. Germline assignment: CDR1 KGHDR and CDR2 SFDVKD. This CDR3 is CATSDLASGSSYNEQFF. The DNA for the CDR3 is TGTGCCACCAGTGATTTGGCTAGCGGATCCTCCTACAATGAGCAGTTCTTC.

The chain combines TRBV7-9 with TRBJ1-1, with 8 nucleotides matching TRBD1. With 7 bases clipped from V and 6 bases from J, the junction kept 13 bases outside the gene matches. This CDR3 spans 15 amino acids. Per germline, CDR1 SEHNR and CDR2 FQNEAQ (reference sequence). The CDR3, as DNA: TGTGCCAGCACCCAAGGGGCCAGGGGGCGGGCTGAAGCTTTCTTT. Protein: CASTQGARGRAEAFF.

V and J are TRBV5-1 and TRBJ2-1; 7 bases are a match to TRBD2. J lost 2 bases, V lost 4 bases, and 6 bases had no gene match. Looked up from germline, CDR1 is SGHRS and CDR2 is YFSETQ. The CDR3 is 15 amino acids. CDR3 amino acids: CASSATGTTYNEQFF. Written as DNA, the CDR3 is TGCGCCAGCAGCGCGACCGGGACTACCTACAATGAGCAGTTCTTC.

The rearrangement joins TRBV6-5 to TRBJ1-2; 9 bases match TRBD1. The V segment lost 6 bases and the J segment 4 bases; nucleotides outside the gene matches: 3. The germline V gene has CDR1 MNHEY and CDR2 SVGAGI. This CDR3 is 13 amino acids long. Here the CDR3 DNA reads TGTGCCAGCAGGACAGGGGGTTCCTATGGCTACACCTTC. This sequence encodes CASRTGGSYGYTF.

V usage is TRBV24-1 and J usage is TRBJ2-3; tentative D call: TRBD2 (6 bases). CDR3 size: 16 residues. Deletions cut 2 bases from V and 0 bases from J, with 11 bases between. In germline, CDR1 is KGHDR, CDR2 SFDVKD. The CDR3 coding sequence is TGTGCCACCAGTGATTATGGAGGGCCTAGCACAGATACGCAGTATTTT. Its translation is CATSDYGGPSTDTQYF.